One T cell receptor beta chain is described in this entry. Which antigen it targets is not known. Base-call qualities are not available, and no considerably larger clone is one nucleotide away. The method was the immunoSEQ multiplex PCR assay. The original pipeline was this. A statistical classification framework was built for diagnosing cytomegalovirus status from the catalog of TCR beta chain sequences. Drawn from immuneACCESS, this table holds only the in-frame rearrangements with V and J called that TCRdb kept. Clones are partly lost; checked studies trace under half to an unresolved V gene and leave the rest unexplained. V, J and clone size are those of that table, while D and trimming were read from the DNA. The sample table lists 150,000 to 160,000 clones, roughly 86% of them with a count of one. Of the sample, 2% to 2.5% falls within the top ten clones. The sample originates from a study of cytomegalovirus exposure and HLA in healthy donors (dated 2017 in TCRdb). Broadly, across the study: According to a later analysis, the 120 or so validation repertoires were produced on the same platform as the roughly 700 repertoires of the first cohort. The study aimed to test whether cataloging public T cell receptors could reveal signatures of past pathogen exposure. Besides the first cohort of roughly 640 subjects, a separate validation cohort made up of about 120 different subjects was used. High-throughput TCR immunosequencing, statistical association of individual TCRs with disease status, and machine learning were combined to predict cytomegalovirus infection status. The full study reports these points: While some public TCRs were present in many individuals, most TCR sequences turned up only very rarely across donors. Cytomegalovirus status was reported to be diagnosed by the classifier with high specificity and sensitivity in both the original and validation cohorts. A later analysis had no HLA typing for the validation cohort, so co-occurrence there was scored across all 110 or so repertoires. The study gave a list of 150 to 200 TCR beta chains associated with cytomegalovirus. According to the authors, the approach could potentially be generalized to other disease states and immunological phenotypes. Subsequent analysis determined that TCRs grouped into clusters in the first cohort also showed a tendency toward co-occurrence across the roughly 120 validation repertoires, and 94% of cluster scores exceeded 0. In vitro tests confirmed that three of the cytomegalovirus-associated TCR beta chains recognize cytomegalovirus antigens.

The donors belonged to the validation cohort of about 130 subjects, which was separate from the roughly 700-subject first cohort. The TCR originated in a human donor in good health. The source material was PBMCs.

The sequenced DNA: TGTGCCAGTTCTCCGGGACTTTTGAGCAATCAGCCCCAGCATTTT. It is translated as CASSPGLLSNQPQHF. The sequence joins TRBV6-1 to TRBJ1-5, and perhaps TRBD1 as D gene, on 5 matching bases. Trimming removed 9 bases from V and 1 base from J, leaving 16 bases between the germline ends. Reading the germline V gene gives CDR1 MNHNS and CDR2 SASEGT. Including the terminal cysteine and phenylalanine, the CDR3 comprises 15 residues. Only CDR3 DNA is held: 45 bases, read in frame from base 1.